These 10 T cell receptor beta chains share one sample of origin, sequenced in a study of control samples from healthy donors and cancer patients. The protocol was immunoSEQ multiplex PCR, while the TCRdb copy is restricted to in-frame clones and leaves out a portion. Of about 80,000 clones in the sample, 70% to 90% were seen once. Sequencing used blood. The receptors here all came from a woman aged 45 to 65 in good health.

This chain joins TRBV3-1 (or the pseudogene TRBV3-2) and TRBJ1-1, with no clear D. The CDR3 covers 12 residues. Germline lookup yields CDR1 LGHDT and CDR2 YNNKEL (reference sequence). Trimming left V 4 bases short and J 10 bases short, with 13 bases between. Here the CDR3 DNA reads TGTGCCAGCAGCCTCCTTAGGACCCGAGCTTTCTTT. Protein product: CASSLLRTRAFF.

This clone is a singleton in its sample. This chain joins TRBV29-1 and TRBJ2-6; possibly TRBD1 or TRBD2 for D (6 bases each). The CDR3 runs to 15 residues. Germline assignment: CDR1 SQVTM and CDR2 ANQGSEA. Trimming stripped 4 bases from V and 0 bases from J, with 10 bases between. In nucleotides, the CDR3 is TGCAGCGTTGTTTCGGGGGCCTCTGGGGCCAACGTCCTGACTTTC. Protein: CSVVSGASGANVLTF.

V and J are TRBV5-1 and TRBJ2-3, with TRBD1 matching 8 bases. From germline, CDR1 is SGHRS and CDR2 YFSETQ. The CDR3 covers 15 residues. V dropped 4 bases and J dropped 5; count of bases not matched to a gene: 9. CDR3 nucleotides: TGCGCCAGCAGCACAGGACAGGGAAGTTTAGATACGCAGTATTTT. Residues: CASSTGQGSLDTQYF.

CDR3 sequence: CASSFGPNNEQFF. The DNA of the CDR3 is TGTGCCAGCAGTTTTGGTCCAAACAATGAGCAGTTCTTC. The J gene is TRBJ2-1, the V gene TRBV12-3 or TRBV12-4; D unresolved. The CDR3 extends over 13 amino acids. V was shortened by 3 bases and J by 5 bases, with 8 bases between the two germline ends.

This clone is a singleton in its sample. V and J are TRBV2 and TRBJ2-1; 7 bases agree with TRBD2. This CDR3 is built from 15 residues. Germline CDR1 and CDR2: SNHLY and FYNNEI. V lost 1 base, J lost 2 bases, and 2 bases stayed unmatched. CDR3 nucleotide sequence: TGTGCCAGCAGTGAAGTGGGGACTACCTACAATGAGCAGTTCTTC. Translated: CASSEVGTTYNEQFF. Full variable domain (outside the CDR3, taken from reference TRBV2 and TRBJ2-1): EPEVTQTPSHQVTQMGQEVILRCVPISNHLYFYWYRQILGQKVEFLVSFYNNEISEKSEIFDDQFSVERPDGSNFTLKIRSTKLEDSAMYFCASSEVGTTYNEQFFGPGTRLTVL.

This chain connects TRBV2 to TRBJ2-3, with TRBD2 as a possible D gene (6 bases). Trimming took 8 bases from V and 0 from J, leaving 18 bases between them. The CDR3 sequence is 16 residues long. Germline CDR1 reads SNHLY; CDR2 reads FYNNEI. The CDR3 protein is CASSGFWGTSTDTQYF. The CDR3 nucleotides are TGTGCCAGCTCTGGTTTCTGGGGGACTAGCACAGATACGCAGTATTTT.

In the case of this clone: One base away lies a much larger clone, so this may be a sequencing read error. The rearrangement joins TRBV6-5 to TRBJ1-6; D gene ambiguous. The CDR3 is 14 amino acids. Per the germline V gene, CDR1 is MNHEY and CDR2 is SVGAGI. Trimming cost V 6 bases and J 0 bases, with 6 bases left between them. The CDR3 nucleotides are TGTGCCAGCAGGGACCCCTCCTATAATTCACCCCTCCACTTT. It yields the protein CASRDPSYNSPLHF.

V usage is TRBV12-3 or TRBV12-4 and J usage is TRBJ2-3, with a tentative D call TRBD1 (5 bases). There are 13 residues in the CDR3. V gave up 3 bases and J gave up 6 bases, with 10 bases separating them. CDR3 amino acids: CASSFRQTDTQYF. CDR3 DNA: TGTGCCAGCAGTTTTAGACAGACGGATACGCAGTATTTT.

This sequence joins TRBV5-6 and TRBJ1-1, with D possibly being TRBD1 (6 bases). Trimming took 5 bases from V and 6 from J, leaving 14 bases between them. The germline CDR1 and CDR2 sequences are SGHDT and YYEEEE. This CDR3 comprises 13 residues. CDR3: CASSGRGGSEAFF. The CDR3 region has the DNA TGTGCCAGCAGTGGCAGGGGAGGGTCTGAAGCTTTCTTT.

The rearrangement links TRBV29-1 to TRBJ1-2; D perhaps matches TRBD1 (5 bases). The CDR3 sequence is 14 residues long. Germline CDR1 is SQVTM and CDR2 is ANQGSEA. V lost 5 bases to trimming and J lost 8 bases, with 21 bases between them. The CDR3 spells CSVHLGGPMRGYTF. The CDR3 bases are TGCAGCGTTCATCTGGGGGGACCAATGAGGGGCTACACCTTC.